These 26 T cell receptor beta chains originate from one sample sequenced in a study of blood T cell repertoires in COVID-19. Using immunoSEQ multiplex PCR, the repertoire was profiled, and TCRdb retains in-frame clones only, with some absent. This sample yields around 140,000 clones, of which 85% to 90% are seen a single time; around 6.3% belongs to the top ten. Sequenced material: peripheral blood. The receptor set was obtained from a man older than 75 with acute or convalescent COVID-19.

The chain recombines TRBV7-9 with TRBJ2-2; the D is unclear. The ends were cut back, 1 base at V and 4 bases at J, with 10 bases in the middle. Germline assignment: CDR1 SEHNR and CDR2 FQNEAQ (reference sequence). CDR3 size: 15 residues. The CDR3 DNA sequence: TGTGCCAGCAGCTTAGACTTTGGGCGCACCGGGGAGCTGTTTTTT. This translates into CASSLDFGRTGELFF.

The genes are TRBV9 and TRBJ2-5; 9 nucleotides match TRBD2. V shed 5 bases, J shed 5 bases, and the junction held 10 bases outside the gene matches. Germline-derived CDR1 and CDR2 are SGDLS and YYNGEE. This CDR3 contains 15 residues. CDR3 region: CASSVSGGQGETQYF. CDR3 bases: TGTGCCAGCAGTGTAAGCGGGGGGCAAGGGGAGACCCAGTACTTC.

The V gene is TRBV5-1, the J gene TRBJ2-5, with D perhaps TRBD1 (5 bases). The CDR3 totals 15 residues. Germline V lookup: CDR1 SGHRS, CDR2 YFSETQ. The V end lost 0 bases, the J end lost 1 base, and 10 bases lay between the germline ends. The CDR3 DNA sequence: TGCGCCAGCAGCTTGGCCGCGACAGCCCAAGAGACCCAGTACTTC. This encodes CASSLAATAQETQYF.

CDR3 sequence (DNA): TGTGCCAGCAGCGGTTACCAGGGTGCCGCTTTCTTT. It yields the protein CASSGYQGAAFF. The chain recombines TRBV6-5 with TRBJ1-1; tentatively, D is TRBD1 (5 bases). CDR1 and CDR2 (germline): MNHEY, SVGAGI. The CDR3 sequence is 12 residues long. The ends were cut back, 6 bases at V and 11 bases at J, with 16 bases in the middle.

The rearrangement links TRBV19 to TRBJ2-2, with D unresolved. The CDR3 runs to 14 residues. V lost 7 bases and J 0 bases, leaving 9 bases between the germline ends. CDR1 LNHDA and CDR2 SQIVND come from the germline V gene (reference sequence). CDR3 residues: CASNKQPNTGELFF. In DNA form, the CDR3 reads TGTGCCAGTAATAAACAGCCGAACACCGGGGAGCTGTTTTTT.

The V and J genes are TRBV6-5 and TRBJ2-1, with 8 nucleotides matching TRBD2. The trim removed 7 bases at V and 8 bases at J, leaving 7 bases unmatched. Germline-derived CDR1 and CDR2 are MNHEY and SVGAGI. This CDR3 is 13 amino acids long. The chain's CDR3 is CASNRGGDHEQFF. In DNA form, the CDR3 reads TGTGCCAGCAACCGGGGGGGAGACCATGAGCAGTTCTTC.

This clone has only one observation. V gene TRBV5-5 combines with J gene TRBJ2-2; 8 bases match TRBD2. V lost 0 bases, J lost 1 base, and 5 bases stayed unmatched. Germline V gene data show CDR1 as SGHKS and CDR2 as YYEKEE (reference sequence). CDR3 length: 17 residues. The CDR3 coding sequence is TGTGCCAGCAGCTTGGGTTGGAGCGGGGGGAACACCGGGGAGCTGTTTTTT. Translation gives CASSLGWSGGNTGELFF.

The chain has TRBV5-1 and TRBJ1-2; D remains unclear. With 2 bases removed from V and 0 bases from J, the gap between germline ends came to 11 bases. The germline gives CDR1 SGHRS, CDR2 YFSETQ. There are 15 residues in the CDR3. CDR3 residues: CASSFSGEANYGYTF. Here the CDR3 DNA reads TGCGCCAGCAGCTTTTCGGGAGAAGCTAACTATGGCTACACCTTC.

The chain recombines TRBV10-1 with TRBJ2-4, with D maybe TRBD1 (6 bases). The CDR3 runs 15 residues. Between the trimmed V and J ends, which lost 10 bases and 5 bases, there was a span of 21 bases. Germline V gives CDR1 WNHNN, CDR2 SYGVQD (reference sequence). The CDR3 DNA follows: TGCGCCACCTACTTAACAGGGATCGAGGAAAACATTCAGTACTTC. Translating it yields CATYLTGIEENIQYF.

This sequence joins TRBV2 and TRBJ2-5, with TRBD1 matching 8 bases. The assigned J gene may be wrong: the sequence end matches TRBJ2-7 better. This CDR3 region has 15 residues. CDR1 and CDR2 from the germline V gene are SNHLY and FYNNEI. CDR3 DNA sequence: TGTGCCAGCAGCCTAACCGGGACAGGCTCCTACGAGCAGTACTTC. Its protein product is CASSLTGTGSYEQYF.

V gene TRBV20-1 combines with J gene TRBJ1-3; D unresolved. This CDR3 has 13 amino acids. Trimming left V 3 bases short and J 1 base short, with 7 bases between. The V gene's germline CDR1 is DFQATT and CDR2 SNEGSKA (reference sequence). The DNA of the CDR3 is TGCAGTGCTAGTGTGTTATCTGGAAACACCATATATTTT. Translated: CSASVLSGNTIYF.

The chain joins TRBV7-3 to TRBJ2-1; a possible D gene is TRBD2 (6 bases). The V gene lost 5 bases and the J gene lost 9 bases, with 11 bases spanning the gap. Germline values: CDR1 SGHTA, CDR2 FQGTGA. CDR3 size: 12 residues. The CDR3, as DNA: TGTGCCAGCAGCATACGCGGGGCTGAGCAGTTCTTC. Protein sequence: CASSIRGAEQFF. The variable domain in full, with the rest retrieved from reference TRBV7-3 and TRBJ2-1, is GAGVSQTPSNKVTEKGKYVELRCDPISGHTALYWYRQSLGQGPEFLIYFQGTGAADDSGLPNDRFFAVRPEGSVSTLKIQRTERGDSAVYLCASSIRGAEQFFGPGTRLTVL.

The CDR3 DNA follows: TGTGCCAGCAGGGCACCTGGTTCAAATCAGCCCCAGCATTTT. Translating gives CASRAPGSNQPQHF. The chain has TRBV28 and TRBJ1-5; D is unresolved. V dropped 6 bases and J dropped 4 bases, with 13 bases sitting between them. The CDR3 has 14 amino acids. Germline V gives CDR1 MDHEN, CDR2 SYDVKM.

The rearrangement joins TRBV5-1 to TRBJ1-6; TRBD1 matches 9 bases. This CDR3 has 19 residues. Trimming removed 4 bases from V and 1 base from J; junction bases left unmatched: 12. CDR1 SGHRS and CDR2 YFSETQ come from the germline V gene. The CDR3 sequence is CASSKYRGRRDSYNSPLHF. In DNA form, the CDR3 reads TGCGCCAGCAGCAAGTACAGGGGGCGGAGGGATTCCTATAATTCACCCCTCCACTTT.

DNA for the CDR3: TGTGCCAGTGGCGTTTCGCGGCACACCATATATTTT. It encodes CASGVSRHTIYF. This chain uses TRBV19 with TRBJ1-3; D not resolved. Germline CDR1 LNHDA, CDR2 SQIVND (reference sequence). V lost 8 bases and J lost 8, with 13 bases in between. The CDR3 sequence is 12 residues long. The whole variable domain, filled in from reference TRBV19 and TRBJ1-3, reads DGGITQSPKYLFRKEGQNVTLSCEQNLNHDAMYWYRQDPGQGLRLIYYSQIVNDFQKGDIAEGYSVSREKKESFPLTVTSAQKNPTAFYLCASGVSRHTIYFGEGSWLTVV.

V usage is TRBV2 and J usage is TRBJ2-6; 7 positions match TRBD1. The V gene's germline CDR1 is SNHLY and CDR2 FYNNEI. CDR3 length: 16 residues. The V gene end was trimmed by 6 bases and the J gene end by 0 bases; junction bases not matched to a gene: 5. CDR3: CASRPGQSSGANVLTF. Written as DNA, the CDR3 is TGTGCCAGCAGACCGGGACAGAGCTCTGGGGCCAACGTCCTGACTTTC.

The chain combines TRBV6-4 with TRBJ1-4; no reliable D call. Germline V CDR1 and CDR2: MRHNA, SNTAGT. V was cut by 4 bases and J by 2 bases, with 11 bases left in between. The CDR3 has 15 amino acids. The CDR3 loop reads CASSAPGRTNEKLFF. The CDR3 nucleotides read TGTGCCAGCAGTGCCCCGGGGAGGACTAATGAAAAACTGTTTTTT.

V usage is TRBV19 and J usage is TRBJ2-5, with 7 bases identical to TRBD1. Per the germline V gene, CDR1 is LNHDA and CDR2 is SQIVND (reference sequence). The CDR3 has 13 amino acids. With 5 bases clipped from V and 6 bases from J, the junction kept 6 bases outside the gene matches. The CDR3 is CASSPTGAKTQYF. The CDR3 bases are TGTGCCAGTAGTCCCACAGGGGCAAAGACCCAGTACTTC.

The chain links TRBV6-5 to TRBJ2-5, with a weak D call TRBD2 (6 bases). Germline CDR1 and CDR2: MNHEY and SVGAGI. The CDR3 contains 13 residues. Trimming took 4 bases from V and 2 from J, leaving 8 bases between them. This chain's CDR3 is CASSFGGQETQYF. The CDR3 coding sequence is TGTGCCAGCAGTTTTGGAGGGCAAGAGACCCAGTACTTC.

V gene TRBV19 combines with J gene TRBJ2-3; TRBD1 is a possible D gene (5 bases). Germline CDR1 is LNHDA and CDR2 is SQIVND (reference sequence). This CDR3 has 16 residues. Trimming cost V 5 bases and J 0 bases, with 15 bases left between them. The CDR3 spells CASSYRFTGSTDTQYF. CDR3 DNA: TGTGCCAGTAGTTACAGGTTTACCGGGAGCACAGATACGCAGTATTTT.

This clone occurred a few times. The chain uses TRBV10-1 and TRBJ1-1, with 7 positions matching TRBD1. CDR1 and CDR2 (germline): WNHNN, SYGVQD (reference sequence). The V gene end was trimmed by 0 bases and the J gene end by 10 bases; junction bases not matched to a gene: 8. This CDR3 comprises 14 residues. The CDR3 DNA reads TGCGCCAGCAGTGAGTCGACTAAGACAGGGCCAGCTTTCTTT. This translates into CASSESTKTGPAFF.

The V call is TRBV6-5, the J call TRBJ1-2; D is undetermined. Trimming pared 7 bases from V and 4 bases from J, leaving 10 bases between. CDR1 and CDR2 from the germline V gene are MNHEY and SVGAGI. The CDR3 is 12 residues long. CDR3 protein: CASKEVAYGYTF. CDR3 DNA sequence: TGTGCCAGCAAGGAGGTCGCCTATGGCTACACCTTC.

The chain couples TRBV28 to TRBJ2-5; the D gene is possibly TRBD1 (5 bases). Trimming removed 4 bases from V and 5 bases from J, with 11 bases in between. This CDR3 contains 13 residues. Germline V lookup: CDR1 MDHEN, CDR2 SYDVKM. CDR3 amino acids: CASSWTPLETQYF. The CDR3 nucleotides are TGTGCCAGCAGTTGGACACCATTGGAGACCCAGTACTTC.

This clone came up once. The chain joins TRBV7-9 to TRBJ1-2; TRBD1 might be the D (5 bases). In germline, CDR1 is SEHNR, CDR2 FQNEAQ (reference sequence). This CDR3 is built from 12 residues. V was cut by 4 bases and J by 8 bases, with 11 bases left in between. CDR3 coding DNA: TGTGCCAGCAGCTCTCAGGGATTGGGCTACACCTTC. Translation gives CASSSQGLGYTF.

The chain recombines TRBV18 with TRBJ1-1; no clear D. Germline values: CDR1 KGHSH, CDR2 LQKENI. V was trimmed by 4 bases and J by 0 bases, leaving 15 bases between them. The CDR3 spans 16 residues. The CDR3 bases are TGTGCCAGCTCACTGGAGGCAGGTACTATGAACACTGAAGCTTTCTTT. It yields the protein CASSLEAGTMNTEAFF.

The chain uses TRBV5-1 and TRBJ2-1; 15 bases match TRBD2. Germline V lookup: CDR1 SGHRS, CDR2 YFSETQ. J lost 8 bases, V lost 4 bases, and 4 bases had no gene match. This CDR3 has 15 amino acids. CDR3 protein: CASSTGLAGGYEQFF. DNA for the CDR3: TGCGCCAGCAGCACGGGACTAGCGGGGGGCTATGAGCAGTTCTTC.